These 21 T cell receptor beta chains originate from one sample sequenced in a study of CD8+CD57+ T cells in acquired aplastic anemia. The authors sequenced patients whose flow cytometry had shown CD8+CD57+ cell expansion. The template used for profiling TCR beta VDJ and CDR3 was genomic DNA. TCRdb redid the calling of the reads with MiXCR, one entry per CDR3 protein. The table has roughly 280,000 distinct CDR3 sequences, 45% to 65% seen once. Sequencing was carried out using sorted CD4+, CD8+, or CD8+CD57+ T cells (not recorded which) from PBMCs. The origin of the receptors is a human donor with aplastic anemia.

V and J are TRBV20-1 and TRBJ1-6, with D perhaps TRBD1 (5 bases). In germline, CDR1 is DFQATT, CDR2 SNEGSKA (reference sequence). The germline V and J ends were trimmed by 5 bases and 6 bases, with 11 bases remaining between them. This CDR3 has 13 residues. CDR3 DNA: TGCAGTGCTTACCGGGACGGTAATTCACCCCTCCACTTT. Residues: CSAYRDGNSPLHF.

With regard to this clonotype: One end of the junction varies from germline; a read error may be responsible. CDR3 sequence reads: CAGSPRDRGGTYEQYF. DNA for the CDR3: TGTGCCGGCAGCCCGAGGGACAGGGGAGGCACCTACGAGCAGTACTTC. This chain links TRBV4-2 with TRBJ2-7; 10 bases are a match to TRBD1. CDR1 and CDR2 (germline): LGHNA, YNFKEQ. The CDR3 is 16 residues long.

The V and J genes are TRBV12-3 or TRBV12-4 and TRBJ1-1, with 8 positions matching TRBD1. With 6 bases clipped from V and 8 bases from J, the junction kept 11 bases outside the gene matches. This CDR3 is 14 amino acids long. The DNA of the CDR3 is TGTGCCAGCAGGCAACAGGGGGTCCCAGCCGAAGCTTTCTTT. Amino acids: CASRQQGVPAEAFF.

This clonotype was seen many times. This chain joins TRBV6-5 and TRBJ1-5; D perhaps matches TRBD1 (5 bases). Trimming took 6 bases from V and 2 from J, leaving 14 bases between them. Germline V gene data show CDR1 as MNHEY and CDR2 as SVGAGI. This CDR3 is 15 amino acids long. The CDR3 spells CASRPQGVGNQPQHF. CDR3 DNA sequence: TGTGCCAGCAGGCCCCAGGGTGTAGGCAATCAGCCCCAGCATTTT.

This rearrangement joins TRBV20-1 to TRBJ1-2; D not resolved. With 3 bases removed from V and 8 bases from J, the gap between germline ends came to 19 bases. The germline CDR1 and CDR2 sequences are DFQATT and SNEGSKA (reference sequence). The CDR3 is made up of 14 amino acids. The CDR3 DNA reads TGCAGTGCTAGTGTCCAGGCTCTAACTTGGGGCTACACCTTC. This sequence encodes CSASVQALTWGYTF.

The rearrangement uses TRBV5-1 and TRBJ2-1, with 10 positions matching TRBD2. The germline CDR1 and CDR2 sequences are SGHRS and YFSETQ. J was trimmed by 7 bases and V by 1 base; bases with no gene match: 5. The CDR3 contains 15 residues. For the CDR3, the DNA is TGCGCCAGCAGCTTGCTTCTAGCGGGAGTAAATGAGCAGTTCTTC. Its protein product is CASSLLLAGVNEQFF.

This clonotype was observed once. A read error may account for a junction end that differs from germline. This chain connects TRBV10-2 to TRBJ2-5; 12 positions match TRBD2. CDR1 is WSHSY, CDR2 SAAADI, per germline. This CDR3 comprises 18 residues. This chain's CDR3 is CASSQAELAGGRWETQYF. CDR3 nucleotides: TGTGCCAGCAGCCAAGCGGAACTAGCGGGGGGCCGGTGGGAGACCCAGTACTTC.

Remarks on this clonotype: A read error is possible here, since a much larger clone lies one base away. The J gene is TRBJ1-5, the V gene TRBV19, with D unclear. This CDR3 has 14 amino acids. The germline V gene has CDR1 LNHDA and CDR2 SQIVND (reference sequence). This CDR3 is CASSYHLSNRPQHF. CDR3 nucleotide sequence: TGTGCCAGTAGTTATCACCTTAGCAATCGGCCCCAGCATTTT.

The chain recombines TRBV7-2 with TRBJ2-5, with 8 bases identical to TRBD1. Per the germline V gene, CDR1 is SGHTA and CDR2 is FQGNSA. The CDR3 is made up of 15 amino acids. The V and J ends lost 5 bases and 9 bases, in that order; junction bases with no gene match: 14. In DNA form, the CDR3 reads TGTGCCAGCAGCGTGACCAGGGGGCGGAATCAGCCCCAGTACTTC. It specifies CASSVTRGRNQPQYF.

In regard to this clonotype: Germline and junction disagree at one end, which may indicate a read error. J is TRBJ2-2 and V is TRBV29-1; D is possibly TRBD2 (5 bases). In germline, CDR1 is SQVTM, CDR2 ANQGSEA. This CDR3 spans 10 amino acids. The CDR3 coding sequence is TGCAGCGTACGTATCGGGGAGCTGCTTTTT. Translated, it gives CSVRIGELLF.

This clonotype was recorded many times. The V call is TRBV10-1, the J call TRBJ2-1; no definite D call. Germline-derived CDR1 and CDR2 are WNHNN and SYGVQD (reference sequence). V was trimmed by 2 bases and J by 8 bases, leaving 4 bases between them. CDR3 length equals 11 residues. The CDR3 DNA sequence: TGCGCCAGCAGTGAGGGGTATGAGCAGTTCTTC. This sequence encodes CASSEGYEQFF.

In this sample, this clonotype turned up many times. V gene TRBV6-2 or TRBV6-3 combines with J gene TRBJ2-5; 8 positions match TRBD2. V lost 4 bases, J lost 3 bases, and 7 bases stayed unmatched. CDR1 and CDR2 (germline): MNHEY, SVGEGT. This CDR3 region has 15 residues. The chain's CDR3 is CASSLGLAPKETQYF. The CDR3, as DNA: TGTGCCAGCAGTTTAGGACTAGCCCCTAAAGAGACCCAGTACTTC.

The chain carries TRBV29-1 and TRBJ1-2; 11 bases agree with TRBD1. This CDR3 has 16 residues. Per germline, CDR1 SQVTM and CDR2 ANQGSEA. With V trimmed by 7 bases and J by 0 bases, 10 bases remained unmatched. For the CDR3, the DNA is TGCAGCGCTAGAGGGACAGGGGGAGAGACTAACTATGGCTACACCTTC. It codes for CSARGTGGETNYGYTF.

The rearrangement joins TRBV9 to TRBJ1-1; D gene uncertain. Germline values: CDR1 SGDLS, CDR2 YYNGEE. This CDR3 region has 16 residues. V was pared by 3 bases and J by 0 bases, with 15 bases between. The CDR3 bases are TGTGCCAGCAGCGACATCTCTCAGTTCCTGAACACTGAAGCTTTCTTT. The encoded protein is CASSDISQFLNTEAFF.

CDR3 sequence: CASSLNRDTQYF. CDR3 DNA: TGTGCCAGCAGTCTAAACAGGGATACGCAGTATTTT. The V call is TRBV2, the J call TRBJ2-3; D might be TRBD1 (5 bases). This CDR3 has 12 amino acids. Germline values: CDR1 SNHLY, CDR2 FYNNEI. The V end was cut by 5 bases, the J end by 6 bases, with 9 bases between.

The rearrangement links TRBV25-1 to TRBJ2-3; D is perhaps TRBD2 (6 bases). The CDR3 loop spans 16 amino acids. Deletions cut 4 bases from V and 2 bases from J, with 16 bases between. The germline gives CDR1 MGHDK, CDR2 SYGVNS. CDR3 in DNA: TGTGCCAGCAGTGCTAGGCGGGACTCCGACACAGATACGCAGTATTTT. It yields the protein CASSARRDSDTDTQYF.

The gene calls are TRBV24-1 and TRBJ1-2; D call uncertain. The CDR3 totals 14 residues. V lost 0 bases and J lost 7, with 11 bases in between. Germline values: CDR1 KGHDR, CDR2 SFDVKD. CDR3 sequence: CATSDLYTTGGYTF. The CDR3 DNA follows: TGTGCCACCAGTGATTTGTACACCACGGGTGGCTACACCTTC.

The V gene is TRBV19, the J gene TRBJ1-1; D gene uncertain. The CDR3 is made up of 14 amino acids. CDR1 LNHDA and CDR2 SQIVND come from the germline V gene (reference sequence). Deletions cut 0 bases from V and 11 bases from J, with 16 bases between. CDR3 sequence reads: CASSIDQSWPGAFF. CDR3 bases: TGTGCCAGTAGTATAGATCAAAGTTGGCCTGGGGCTTTCTTT. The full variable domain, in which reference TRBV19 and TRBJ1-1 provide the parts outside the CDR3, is DGGITQSPKYLFRKEGQNVTLSCEQNLNHDAMYWYRQDPGQGLRLIYYSQIVNDFQKGDIAEGYSVSREKKESFPLTVTSAQKNPTAFYLCASSIDQSWPGAFFGQGTRLTVV.

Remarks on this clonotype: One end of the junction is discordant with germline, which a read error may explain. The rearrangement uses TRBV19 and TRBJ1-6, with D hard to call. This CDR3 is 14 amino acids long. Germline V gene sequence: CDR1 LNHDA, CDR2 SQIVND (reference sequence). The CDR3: CASSTGIDNTPLHF. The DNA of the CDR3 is TGTGCCAGTAGTACGGGAATTGATAATACACCCCTCCACTTT.

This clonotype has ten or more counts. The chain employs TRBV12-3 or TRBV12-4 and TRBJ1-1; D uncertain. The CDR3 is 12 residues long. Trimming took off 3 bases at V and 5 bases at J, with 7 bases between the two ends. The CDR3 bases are TGTGCCAGCAGTTTGTGGAGGACTGAAGCTTTCTTT. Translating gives CASSLWRTEAFF.

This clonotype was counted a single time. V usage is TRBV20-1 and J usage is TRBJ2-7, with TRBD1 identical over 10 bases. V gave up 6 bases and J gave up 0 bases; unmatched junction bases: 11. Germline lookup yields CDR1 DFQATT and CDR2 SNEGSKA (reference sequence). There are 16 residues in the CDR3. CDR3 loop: CSATLGGQGSSYEQYF. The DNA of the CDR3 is TGCAGTGCCACCCTCGGGGGACAGGGGAGCTCCTACGAGCAGTACTTC.